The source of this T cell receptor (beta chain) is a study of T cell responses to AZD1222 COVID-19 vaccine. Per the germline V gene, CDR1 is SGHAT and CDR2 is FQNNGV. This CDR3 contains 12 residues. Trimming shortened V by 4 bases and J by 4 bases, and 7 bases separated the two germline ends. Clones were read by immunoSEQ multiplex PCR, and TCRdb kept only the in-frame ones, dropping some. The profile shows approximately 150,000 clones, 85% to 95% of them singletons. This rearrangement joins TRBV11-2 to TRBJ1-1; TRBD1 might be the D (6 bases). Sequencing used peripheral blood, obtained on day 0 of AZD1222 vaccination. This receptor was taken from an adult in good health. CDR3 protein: CASSSGATEAFF. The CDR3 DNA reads TGTGCCAGCAGCTCGGGGGCCACTGAAGCTTTCTTT.